Listed here is a single T cell receptor (beta chain). This specimen comes from a study of blood T cells in healthy people across ages. Primers used in a second PCR of about 6 to 11 cycles were a sample-barcoded 5' primer and a J-beta primer mix. TCRdb reprocessed the 5' RACE reads via MiXCR and lists one record per CDR3 protein. The table lists about 970,000 distinct CDR3 sequences, around 54% of them singletons, with about a fifth in the top ten. The sequence was collected from a woman between 55 and 75 years old in good health. The specimen was blood.

The CDR3 loop is CATSDSQGGYGYTF. CDR3 sequence (DNA): TGTGCCACCAGTGATTCACAGGGTGGCTATGGCTACACCTTC. The chain combines TRBV24-1 with TRBJ1-2, with D tentatively TRBD1 (6 bases). The germline gives CDR1 KGHDR, CDR2 SFDVKD. The CDR3 covers 14 residues. V was pared by 2 bases and J by 4 bases, with 10 bases between.